This T cell receptor (beta chain) was captured by sequencing in a study of T cells in Graves' hyperthyroidism and ophthalmopathy. This clonotype was counted many times. V trimming: 4 bases; J trimming: 6 bases; junction bases outside the gene matches: 9. This CDR3 region has 15 residues. From germline, CDR1 is LNHDA and CDR2 SQIVND (reference sequence). Amplified TCR beta CDR3 regions derived from RNA transcripts. TCR CDR3 underwent first-round RT-PCR with the HTBI primer set. TCRdb reanalysed the multiplex PCR reads using MiXCR and keeps one entry per CDR3 protein. The sample includes hundreds of thousands of distinct CDR3 sequences, roughly 15% of them seen just once.

V is TRBV19 and J is TRBJ1-5; 7 bases are a match to TRBD1. This TCR was sampled from a man younger than 35 with Graves' ophthalmopathy. Sequencing was done on a sample of blood. The CDR3, as DNA: TGTGCCAGTAGTACTACCACAGGGGTCGGTCAGCCCCAGCATTTT. Translation gives CASSTTTGVGQPQHF. Looking up the rest from reference TRBV19 and TRBJ1-5 gives the full variable domain: DGGITQSPKYLFRKEGQNVTLSCEQNLNHDAMYWYRQDPGQGLRLIYYSQIVNDFQKGDIAEGYSVSREKKESFPLTVTSAQKNPTAFYLCASSTTTGVGQPQHFGDGTRLSIL.